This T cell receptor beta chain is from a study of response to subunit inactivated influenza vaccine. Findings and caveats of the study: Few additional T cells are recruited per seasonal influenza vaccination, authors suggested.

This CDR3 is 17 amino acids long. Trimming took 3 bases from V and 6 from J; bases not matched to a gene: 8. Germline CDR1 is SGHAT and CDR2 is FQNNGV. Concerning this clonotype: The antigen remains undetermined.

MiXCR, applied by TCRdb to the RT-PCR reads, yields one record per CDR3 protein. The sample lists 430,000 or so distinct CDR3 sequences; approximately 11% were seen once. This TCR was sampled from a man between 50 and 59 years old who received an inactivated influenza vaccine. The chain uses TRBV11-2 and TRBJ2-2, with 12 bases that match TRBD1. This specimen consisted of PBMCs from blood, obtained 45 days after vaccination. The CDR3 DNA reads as TGTGCCAGCAGCTTGATCCCGGGACAGGGGGCTTCCGGGGAGCTGTTTTTT. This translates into CASSLIPGQGASGELFF.